The clone carrying this TCR beta chain was seen repeatedly, ten times or more. The CDR3 contains 15 residues. Unmatched junction bases numbered 9, after V lost 6 bases and J lost 2 bases. Germline CDR1 and CDR2: DFQATT and SNEGSKA (reference sequence). The sample comes from a study of human T cells and chemical hapten exposure. TCRdb independently ran MiXCR on the RACE reads; one entry per CDR3 protein. The sample carries some 400,000 distinct CDR3 sequences, more than 4.5% recorded once. The time point here: patch test 1, 2 weeks after DPC sensitization. Described treatment: therapeutic diphenylcyclopropenone sensitization with weekly scalp DPC.

The sample consisted of whole blood, taken in connection with sensitization to the hapten diphenylcyclopropenone (DPC). This TCR was recovered from a woman aged 45-60 years with alopecia areata. Some clones in this sample may be carry-over from other donors' samples. The rearrangement joins TRBV20-1 to TRBJ2-7; 11 bases agree with TRBD2. CDR3 region: CSALSTSGITYEQYF. The CDR3 DNA follows: TGCAGTGCCCTCTCGACTAGCGGGATTACCTACGAGCAGTACTTC.